The 20 T cell receptor beta chains in this list originate from one sample, sequenced in a study of shared clonotypes between healthy human individuals. Assay: immunoSEQ multiplex PCR; the TCRdb copy retains only in-frame clones and omits some. The sample gives approximately 1.5 million clones, 95% to 99% of which show up once; about 0.4% is in the top ten. Sequencing was done on a sample of naive CD4+ T cells sorted from blood. Subset noted: CD45RA+ positively selected. The receptors come from a man aged 30 to 45 in good health.

J is TRBJ2-1 and V is TRBV11-3, with no clear D. The germline gives CDR1 SGHNT, CDR2 YENEEA. The CDR3 runs 14 residues. V was cut by 5 bases and J by 3 bases, with 11 bases left in between. CDR3 bases: TGTGCCAGCAGCCCAGCTTTAAGCTACAATGAGCAGTTCTTC. Translating it yields CASSPALSYNEQFF. Based on the CDR3 plus reference TRBV11-3 and TRBJ2-1, the full variable domain is EAGVVQSPRYKIIEKKQPVAFWCNPISGHNTLYWYLQNLGQGPELLIRYENEEAVDDSQLPKDRFSAERLKGVDSTLKIQPAELGDSAVYLCASSPALSYNEQFFGPGTRLTVL.

This chain uses TRBV6-6 with TRBJ1-3; D may be TRBD1 (6 bases). Per germline, CDR1 MNHNY and CDR2 SVGAGI (reference sequence). CDR3 length: 14 amino acids. Between the trimmed V and J ends, which lost 6 bases and 4 bases, there was a span of 13 bases. The CDR3 loop reads CASRTPGQGNTIYF. The CDR3 bases are TGTGCCAGCAGAACTCCGGGACAAGGAAACACCATATATTTT.

The V gene is TRBV6-1, the J gene TRBJ2-7; 9 bases align to TRBD2. The CDR3 consists of 14 residues. V shed 5 bases, J shed 5 bases, and the junction held 7 bases outside the gene matches. Germline loops: CDR1 MNHNS, CDR2 SASEGT. The CDR3 protein is CASSFVAGANEQYF. CDR3 coding DNA: TGTGCCAGCAGTTTTGTAGCGGGAGCAAACGAGCAGTACTTC.

DNA for the CDR3: TGTGCCAGCAGCCGGCGCCCGGAGACAGGGGACCATAGCAATCAGCCCCAGCATTTT. Translation: CASSRRPETGDHSNQPQHF. This rearrangement joins TRBV21-1 to TRBJ1-5; the table calls TRBD1, which could not be checked here. TRBV21-1 is deemed a pseudogene. CDR3 length: 19 residues.

The genes are TRBV7-9 and TRBJ2-5; TRBD2 might be the D (6 bases). Germline-derived CDR1 and CDR2 are SEHNR and FQNEAQ (reference sequence). V was cut by 2 bases and J by 4 bases, with 14 bases left in between. This CDR3 spans 15 amino acids. The CDR3 coding sequence is TGTGCCAGCAGCTTAAAGGAGGGTCTGCGAGAGACCCAGTACTTC. Translating it yields CASSLKEGLRETQYF. The entire variable domain, with the rest obtained from reference TRBV7-9 and TRBJ2-5, is as follows: DTGVSQNPRHKITKRGQNVTFRCDPISEHNRLYWYRQTLGQGPEFLTYFQNEAQLEKSRLLSDRFSAERPKGSFSTLEIQRTEQGDSAMYLCASSLKEGLRETQYFGPGTRLLVL.

The rearrangement uses TRBV5-1 and TRBJ1-1; D ambiguous. The CDR3 covers 14 residues. V shed 6 bases and J shed 0 bases, with 12 bases lying between them. Germline-derived CDR1 and CDR2 are SGHRS and YFSETQ. Here the CDR3 DNA reads TGCGCCAGCAAGGCCCAAGGCATGAACACTGAAGCTTTCTTT. It yields the protein CASKAQGMNTEAFF.

The chain recombines TRBV2 with TRBJ2-1, with D unresolved. Germline assignment: CDR1 SNHLY and CDR2 FYNNEI. V lost 4 bases, J lost 6 bases, and 7 bases lay in between. This CDR3 has 12 amino acids. Here the CDR3 reads CASSVSPNEQFF. CDR3 sequence (DNA): TGTGCCAGCAGTGTCTCCCCCAATGAGCAGTTCTTC.

This sequence joins TRBV14 and TRBJ2-1; the D gene is possibly TRBD1 (5 bases). There are 16 residues in the CDR3. Germline V CDR1 and CDR2: SGHDN, FVKESK. The germline V and J ends were trimmed by 4 bases and 0 bases, with 13 bases remaining between them. In DNA form, the CDR3 reads TGTGCCAGCAGCCGACTCATAGGGGCCTCCTACAATGAGCAGTTCTTC. Translated: CASSRLIGASYNEQFF.

The genes are TRBV28 and TRBJ2-1; a possible D gene is TRBD2 (6 bases). CDR3 length equals 14 residues. V was cut by 9 bases and J by 1 base, with 13 bases left in between. In germline, CDR1 is MDHEN, CDR2 SYDVKM. CDR3: CASLRGGSYNEQFF. Written as DNA, the CDR3 is TGTGCCAGTTTGAGGGGAGGTTCCTACAATGAGCAGTTCTTC.

The V gene is TRBV18, the J gene TRBJ2-7; TRBD2 agrees at 7 bases. The CDR3 consists of 15 residues. Germline CDR1 is KGHSH and CDR2 is LQKENI. Losses at the gene ends were 3 bases for V and 4 bases for J; bases not matched to a gene: 9. CDR3: CASSPRGTMGYEQYF. The CDR3 region has the DNA TGTGCCAGCTCACCCCGGGGGACTATGGGGTACGAGCAGTACTTC. The full variable domain, its missing parts supplied by reference TRBV18 and TRBJ2-7, is NAGVMQNPRHLVRRRGQEARLRCSPMKGHSHVYWYRQLPEEGLKFMVYLQKENIIDESGMPKERFSAEFPKEGPSILRIQQVVRGDSAAYFCASSPRGTMGYEQYFGPGTRLTVT.

The chain links TRBV28 to TRBJ2-7; 12 bases match TRBD2. The germline V gene encodes CDR1 MDHEN and CDR2 SYDVKM. V lost 5 bases to trimming and J lost 6 bases; unmatched junction nucleotides: 20. The CDR3 runs to 19 residues. CDR3 DNA: TGTGCCAGCAGTCTTTCGACAGGATTTACTAGCGGGAGGCGGGGCGAGCAGTACTTC. Protein: CASSLSTGFTSGRRGEQYF. The full variable domain, with the rest looked up from reference TRBV28 and TRBJ2-7, is DVKVTQSSRYLVKRTGEKVFLECVQDMDHENMFWYRQDPGLGLRLIYFSYDVKMKEKGDIPEGYSVSREKKERFSLILESASTNQTSMYLCASSLSTGFTSGRRGEQYFGPGTRLTVT.

Concerning this clone itself: Different DNA sequences within this sample yield the same CDR3. The chain joins TRBV19 to TRBJ2-3, with D perhaps TRBD2 (6 bases). Germline V CDR1 and CDR2: LNHDA, SQIVND (reference sequence). The CDR3 has 14 amino acids. With 1 base removed from V and 3 bases from J, the gap between germline ends came to 8 bases. In DNA form, the CDR3 reads TGTGCCAGTAGTATAGTCGGGACTACAGATACGCAGTATTTT. It codes for CASSIVGTTDTQYF.

The chain is built from TRBV14 and TRBJ2-1, with D possibly TRBD2 on 7 matching bases. Germline V gives CDR1 SGHDN, CDR2 FVKESK. CDR3 length equals 15 residues. The V end was cut by 5 bases, the J end by 2 bases, with 13 bases between. CDR3 nucleotide sequence: TGTGCCAGCAGCTCAACAGGGAGGGCCTACAATGAGCAGTTCTTC. Residues: CASSSTGRAYNEQFF. The full variable domain, its missing parts supplied by reference TRBV14 and TRBJ2-1, is EAGVTQFPSHSVIEKGQTVTLRCDPISGHDNLYWYRRVMGKEIKFLLHFVKESKQDESGMPNNRFLAERTGGTYSTLKVQPAELEDSGVYFCASSSTGRAYNEQFFGPGTRLTVL.

The chain employs TRBV6-5 and TRBJ2-7; TRBD2 matches 7 bases. The CDR3 is 15 amino acids. Germline V lookup: CDR1 MNHEY, CDR2 SVGAGI. J was trimmed by 1 base and V by 6 bases; bases with no gene match: 9. The CDR3 nucleotides are TGTGCCAGCAGACCGGGACTATTTACTTCCTACGAGCAGTACTTC. Protein sequence: CASRPGLFTSYEQYF.

This clone was picked up one time. CDR3 DNA sequence: TGTGCCAGCAGCCCCGGACTAGCGGGAGCCTCCTACAATGAGCAGTTCTTC. Amino acids: CASSPGLAGASYNEQFF. This chain joins TRBV11-3 and TRBJ2-1; 13 positions agree with TRBD2. Germline V gene lookup returns CDR1 SGHNT and CDR2 YENEEA. The CDR3 contains 17 residues. V dropped 5 bases and J dropped 0; count of bases not matched to a gene: 4. Full variable domain (rest looked up from reference TRBV11-3 and TRBJ2-1): EAGVVQSPRYKIIEKKQPVAFWCNPISGHNTLYWYLQNLGQGPELLIRYENEEAVDDSQLPKDRFSAERLKGVDSTLKIQPAELGDSAVYLCASSPGLAGASYNEQFFGPGTRLTVL.

V usage is TRBV18 and J usage is TRBJ2-3; 11 bases align to TRBD2. With 1 base clipped from V and 2 bases from J, the junction kept 17 bases outside the gene matches. Germline CDR1 KGHSH, CDR2 LQKENI. This CDR3 region has 21 residues. CDR3 coding DNA: TGTGCCAGCTCACCACGTCGGGAAATGACTAGCGGGAATTTATACACAGATACGCAGTATTTT. Encoded protein: CASSPRREMTSGNLYTDTQYF.

The gene calls are TRBV18 and TRBJ2-5; no clear D gene. The V end lost 3 bases, the J end lost 5 bases, and 10 bases lay between the germline ends. Looked up from germline, CDR1 is KGHSH and CDR2 is LQKENI. The CDR3 covers 13 residues. In DNA form, the CDR3 reads TGTGCCAGCTCACCGGTGCCTGAGGAGACCCAGTACTTC. Its translation: CASSPVPEETQYF. The whole variable domain, remainder taken from reference TRBV18 and TRBJ2-5, is NAGVMQNPRHLVRRRGQEARLRCSPMKGHSHVYWYRQLPEEGLKFMVYLQKENIIDESGMPKERFSAEFPKEGPSILRIQQVVRGDSAAYFCASSPVPEETQYFGPGTRLLVL.

This rearrangement joins TRBV18 to TRBJ1-1; TRBD1 is a possible D gene (5 bases). Germline CDR1 and CDR2: KGHSH and LQKENI. The V and J ends lost 3 bases and 7 bases respectively, with 24 bases between them. This CDR3 is 17 amino acids long. The CDR3 loop reads CASSPTPGWWGDLEAFF. The CDR3 DNA reads as TGTGCCAGCTCACCTACACCAGGCTGGTGGGGCGACCTTGAAGCTTTCTTT.

This rearrangement joins TRBV28 to TRBJ2-3; the D gene is possibly TRBD2 (6 bases). CDR3 length: 16 residues. Germline-derived CDR1 and CDR2 are MDHEN and SYDVKM. Trimming shortened V by 5 bases and J by 2 bases, and 17 bases separated the two germline ends. CDR3 sequence reads: CASSGPSGLYTDTQYF. In DNA, the CDR3 is TGTGCCAGCAGTGGACCGAGCGGGTTATACACAGATACGCAGTATTTT.

The chain employs TRBV7-6 and TRBJ2-5; D is perhaps TRBD1 (5 bases). Germline V gene lookup returns CDR1 SGHVS and CDR2 FNYEAQ. This CDR3 comprises 16 residues. V was clipped by 2 bases and J by 13 bases, with 26 bases between them. CDR3 sequence reads: CASSLTAFSTSARAYF. The CDR3 DNA is TGTGCCAGCAGCTTAACGGCCTTTAGCACGTCTGCCAGGGCGTACTTC. Combining the CDR3 with reference TRBV7-6 and TRBJ2-5 gives the whole variable domain GAGVSQSPRYKVTKRGQDVALRCDPISGHVSLYWYRQALGQGPEFLTYFNYEAQQDKSGLPNDRFSAERPEGSISTLTIQRTEQRDSAMYRCASSLTAFSTSARAYFGPGTRLLVL.